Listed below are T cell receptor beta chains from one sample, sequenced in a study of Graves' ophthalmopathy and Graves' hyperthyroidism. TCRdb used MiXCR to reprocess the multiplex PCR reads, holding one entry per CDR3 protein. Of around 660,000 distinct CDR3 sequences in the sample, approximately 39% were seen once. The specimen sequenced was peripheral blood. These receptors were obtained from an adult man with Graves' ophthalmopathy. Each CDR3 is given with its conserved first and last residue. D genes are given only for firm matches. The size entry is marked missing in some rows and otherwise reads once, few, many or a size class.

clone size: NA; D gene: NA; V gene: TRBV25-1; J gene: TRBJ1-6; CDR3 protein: CASSEGGVYSPLHF; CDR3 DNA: TGTGCCAGCAGTGAAGGGGGCGTTTATTCACCCCTCCACTTT
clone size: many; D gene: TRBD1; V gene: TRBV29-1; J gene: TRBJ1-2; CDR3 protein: CSVEGGRQGTNYGYTF; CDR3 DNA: TGCAGCGTTGAAGGGGGCCGACAGGGCACAAACTATGGCTACACCTTC
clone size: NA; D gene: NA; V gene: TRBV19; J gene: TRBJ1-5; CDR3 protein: CAWSHGLNQPQHF; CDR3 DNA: TGTGCCTGGAGTCACGGCCTAAATCAGCCCCAGCATTTT
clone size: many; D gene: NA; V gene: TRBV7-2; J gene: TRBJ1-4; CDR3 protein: CASRTGGAWAEKLFF; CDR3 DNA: TGTGCCAGCAGAACGGGGGGGGCCTGGGCGGAAAAACTGTTTTTT
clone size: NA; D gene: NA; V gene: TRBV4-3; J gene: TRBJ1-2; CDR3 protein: CASSQVPEGGGNGYTF; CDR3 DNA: TGCGCCAGCAGCCAAGTACCGGAGGGGGGAGGTAATGGCTACACCTTC
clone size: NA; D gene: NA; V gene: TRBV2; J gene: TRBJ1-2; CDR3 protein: CASSDRGGGGYTF; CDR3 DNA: TGTGCCAGCAGTGATCGTGGCGGAGGAGGCTACACCTTC
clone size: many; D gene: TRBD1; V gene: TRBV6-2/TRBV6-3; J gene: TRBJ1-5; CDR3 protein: CASSYGTGSNQPQHF; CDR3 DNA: TGTGCCAGCAGTTACGGGACAGGGAGCAATCAGCCCCAGCATTTT
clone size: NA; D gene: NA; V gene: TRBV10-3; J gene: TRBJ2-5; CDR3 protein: CAISDRGDDTQYF; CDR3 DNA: TGTGCCATCAGTGATCGTGGGGATGACACCCAGTACTTC
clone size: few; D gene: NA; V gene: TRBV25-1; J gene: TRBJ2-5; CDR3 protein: CASSAGGLQETQYF; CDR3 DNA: TGTGCCAGCAGTGCTGGGGGATTACAAGAGACCCAGTACTTC
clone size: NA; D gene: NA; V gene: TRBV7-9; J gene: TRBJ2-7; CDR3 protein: CASSSGCEQYF; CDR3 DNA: TGTGCCAGCAGCTCGGGCTGCGAGCAGTACTTC
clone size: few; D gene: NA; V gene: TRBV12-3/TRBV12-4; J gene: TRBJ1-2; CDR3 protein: CASSYGGGGYTF; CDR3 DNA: TGTGCCAGCAGTTACGGCGGGGGCGGCTACACCTTC
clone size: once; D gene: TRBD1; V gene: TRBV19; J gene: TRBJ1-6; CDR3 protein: CASSGAGTGVSPLHF; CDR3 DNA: TGTGCCAGTAGTGGAGCCGGGACAGGGGTCTCACCCCTCCACTTT
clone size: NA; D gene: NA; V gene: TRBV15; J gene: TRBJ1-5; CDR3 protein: CATCSAGRGGQPQHF; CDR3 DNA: TGTGCCACCTGCAGTGCGGGACGGGGAGGCCAGCCCCAGCATTTT
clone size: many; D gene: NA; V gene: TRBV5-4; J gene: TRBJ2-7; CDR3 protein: CASSLGLVNEQYF; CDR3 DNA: TGTGCCAGCAGCTTGGGACTAGTGAACGAGCAGTACTTC
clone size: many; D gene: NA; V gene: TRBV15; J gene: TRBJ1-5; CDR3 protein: CATSRPQGGRGTQHF; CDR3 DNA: TGTGCCACCAGCAGACCCCAGGGAGGCCGAGGGACCCAGCATTTT
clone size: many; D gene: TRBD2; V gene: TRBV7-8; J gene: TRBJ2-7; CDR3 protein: CASSLGGLAGSYEQYF; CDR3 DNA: TGTGCCAGCAGCTTAGGGGGACTAGCGGGGAGTTACGAGCAGTACTTC
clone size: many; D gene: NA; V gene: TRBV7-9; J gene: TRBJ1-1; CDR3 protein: CASSSPGSPDTEAFF; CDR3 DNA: TGTGCCAGCAGCTCACCCGGGAGCCCCGACACTGAAGCTTTCTTT
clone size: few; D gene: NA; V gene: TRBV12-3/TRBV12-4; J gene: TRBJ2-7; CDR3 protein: CASGLAPDNYEQYF; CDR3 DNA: TGTGCTAGTGGTTTGGCTCCCGACAACTACGAGCAGTACTTC
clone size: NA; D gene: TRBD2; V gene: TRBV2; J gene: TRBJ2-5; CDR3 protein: CASQREGTQYF; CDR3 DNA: TGTGCCAGCCAGAGGGAGGGGACCCAGTACTTC
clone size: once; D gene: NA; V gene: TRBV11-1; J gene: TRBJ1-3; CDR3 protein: CASSAKRRDTIYF; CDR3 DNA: TGTGCCAGCAGCGCGAAACGCCGGGACACCATATATTTT
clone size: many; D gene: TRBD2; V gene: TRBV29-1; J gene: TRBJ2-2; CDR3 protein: CSVGGLAADAGELFF; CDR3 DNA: TGCAGCGTTGGGGGACTAGCGGCGGATGCCGGGGAGCTGTTTTTT
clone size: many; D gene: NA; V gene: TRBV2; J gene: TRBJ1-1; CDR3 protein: CASRREAPRTEAFF; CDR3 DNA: TGTGCCAGCCGCAGAGAGGCCCCGCGGACTGAAGCTTTCTTT
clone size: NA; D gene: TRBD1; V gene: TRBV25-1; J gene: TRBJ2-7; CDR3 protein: CASSLIATGDLYEQYF; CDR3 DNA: TGTGCCAGCAGTTTAATTGCGACAGGGGATTTGTACGAGCAGTACTTC
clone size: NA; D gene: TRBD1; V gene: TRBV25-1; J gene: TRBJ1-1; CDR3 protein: CASSGEAGTGRTFF; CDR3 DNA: TGTGCCAGCAGCGGGGAGGCGGGGACAGGGAGGACTTTCTTT
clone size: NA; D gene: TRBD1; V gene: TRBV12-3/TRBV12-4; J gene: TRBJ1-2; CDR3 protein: CASRRDRGFGGYTF; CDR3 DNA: TGTGCCAGCAGACGGGACAGGGGGTTCGGGGGCTACACCTTC
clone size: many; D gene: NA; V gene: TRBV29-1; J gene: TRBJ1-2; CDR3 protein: CSGRAGADTF; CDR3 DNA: TGCAGCGGCCGCGCAGGGGCTGACACCTTC
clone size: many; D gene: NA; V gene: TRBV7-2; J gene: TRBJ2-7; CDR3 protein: CASSLAAGGYEQYF; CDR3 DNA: TGTGCCAGCAGCTTAGCCGCAGGGGGGTACGAGCAGTACTTC
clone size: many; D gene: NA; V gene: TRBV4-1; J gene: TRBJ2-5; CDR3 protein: CASSQVALYQETQYF; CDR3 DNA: TGCGCCAGCAGCCAAGTGGCACTGTACCAAGAGACCCAGTACTTC
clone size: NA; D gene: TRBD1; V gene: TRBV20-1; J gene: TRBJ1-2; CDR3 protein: CSASPDRRYGYTF; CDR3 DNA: TGCAGTGCTAGCCCGGACAGGAGATATGGCTACACCTTC
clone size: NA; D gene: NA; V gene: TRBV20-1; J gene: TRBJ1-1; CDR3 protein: CSARRSRYTEAFF; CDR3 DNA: TGCAGTGCTAGGAGAAGTAGGTACACTGAAGCTTTCTTT
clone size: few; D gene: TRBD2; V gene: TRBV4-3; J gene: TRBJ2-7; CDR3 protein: CASSQDPAGGPNEQYF; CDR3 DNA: TGCGCCAGCAGCCAAGATCCAGCGGGGGGGCCGAACGAGCAGTACTTC